The entry below describes one T cell receptor beta chain. The method was immunoSEQ multiplex PCR; TCRdb's version includes in-frame clones alone and lacks a portion of them. The sample has 300,000 to 450,000 clones, around 87% seen once; the top ten hold approximately 1.8%. These data originate in a study of blood T cell repertoires in COVID-19. The CDR3 runs to 15 residues. The J segment lost 1 base and the V segment lost 6 bases, leaving 4 bases of the junction unmatched. Germline-derived CDR1 and CDR2 are MNHEY and SMNVEV (reference sequence). Sequences were obtained from PBMCs or T cells enriched from blood (not recorded which). The clonotype was recovered from a man aged 40-50 years in a cohort exposed to, infected with or recovered from COVID-19 (not recorded which). This sequence joins TRBV27 and TRBJ2-2; TRBD1 aligns across 8 bases. The DNA for the CDR3 is TGTGCCAGCAGAGGACAGGGAAGGAACACCGGGGAGCTGTTTTTT. Protein product: CASRGQGRNTGELFF.